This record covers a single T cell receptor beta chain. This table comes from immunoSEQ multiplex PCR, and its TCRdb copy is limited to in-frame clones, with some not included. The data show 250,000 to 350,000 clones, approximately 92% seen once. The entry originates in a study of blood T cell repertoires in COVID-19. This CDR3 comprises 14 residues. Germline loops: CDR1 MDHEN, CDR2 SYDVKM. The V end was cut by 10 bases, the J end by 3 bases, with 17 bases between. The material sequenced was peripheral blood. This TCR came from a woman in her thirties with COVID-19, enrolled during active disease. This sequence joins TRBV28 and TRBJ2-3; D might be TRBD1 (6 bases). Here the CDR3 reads CATTGAGVTDTQYF. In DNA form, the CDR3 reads TGTGCCACCACTGGGGCAGGGGTGACAGATACGCAGTATTTT.